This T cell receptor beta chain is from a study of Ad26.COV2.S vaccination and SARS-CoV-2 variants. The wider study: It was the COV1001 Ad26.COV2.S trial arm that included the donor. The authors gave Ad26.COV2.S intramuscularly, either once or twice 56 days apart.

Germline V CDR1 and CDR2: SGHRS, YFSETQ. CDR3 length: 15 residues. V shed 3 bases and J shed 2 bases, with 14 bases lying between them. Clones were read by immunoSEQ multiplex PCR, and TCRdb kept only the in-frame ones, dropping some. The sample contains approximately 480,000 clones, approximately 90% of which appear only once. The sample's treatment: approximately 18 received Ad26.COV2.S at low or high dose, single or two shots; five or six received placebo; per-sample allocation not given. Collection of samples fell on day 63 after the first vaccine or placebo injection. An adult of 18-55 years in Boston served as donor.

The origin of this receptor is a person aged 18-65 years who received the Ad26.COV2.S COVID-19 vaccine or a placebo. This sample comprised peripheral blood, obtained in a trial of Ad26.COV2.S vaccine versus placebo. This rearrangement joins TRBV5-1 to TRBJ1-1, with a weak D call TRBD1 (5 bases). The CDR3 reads CASSYGTEHNTEAFF. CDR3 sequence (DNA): TGCGCCAGCAGCTACGGGACGGAACATAACACTGAAGCTTTCTTT.